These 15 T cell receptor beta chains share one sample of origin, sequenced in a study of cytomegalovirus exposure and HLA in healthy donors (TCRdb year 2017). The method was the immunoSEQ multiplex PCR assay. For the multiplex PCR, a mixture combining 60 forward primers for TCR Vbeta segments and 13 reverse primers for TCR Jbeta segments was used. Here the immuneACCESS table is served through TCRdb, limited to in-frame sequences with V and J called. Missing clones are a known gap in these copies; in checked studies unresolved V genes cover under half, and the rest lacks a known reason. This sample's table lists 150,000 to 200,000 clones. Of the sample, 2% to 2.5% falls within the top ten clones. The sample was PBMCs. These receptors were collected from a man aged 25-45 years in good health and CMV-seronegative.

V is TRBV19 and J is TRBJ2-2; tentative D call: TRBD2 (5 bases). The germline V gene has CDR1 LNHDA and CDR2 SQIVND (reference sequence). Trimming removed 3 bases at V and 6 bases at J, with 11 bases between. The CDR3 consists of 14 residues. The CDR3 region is CASSIPGEAGELFF. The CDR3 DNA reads TGTGCCAGTAGTATCCCCGGGGAAGCCGGGGAGCTGTTTTTT.

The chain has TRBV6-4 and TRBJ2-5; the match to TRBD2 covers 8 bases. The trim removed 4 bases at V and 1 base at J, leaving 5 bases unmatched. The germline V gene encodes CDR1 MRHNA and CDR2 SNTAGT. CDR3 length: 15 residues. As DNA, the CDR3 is TGTGCCAGCAGTGCGAATAGCGGGGCCCAAGAGACCCAGTACTTC. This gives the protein CASSANSGAQETQYF.

The CDR3 is CASSYLGGSADTQYF. Written as DNA, the CDR3 is TGTGCCAGCAGTTACCTCGGCGGATCCGCAGATACGCAGTATTTT. The genes are TRBV6-5 and TRBJ2-3; no reliable D call. The V gene lost 2 bases and the J gene lost 4 bases, with 13 bases spanning the gap. This CDR3 has 15 residues. Per the germline V gene, CDR1 is MNHEY and CDR2 is SVGAGI.

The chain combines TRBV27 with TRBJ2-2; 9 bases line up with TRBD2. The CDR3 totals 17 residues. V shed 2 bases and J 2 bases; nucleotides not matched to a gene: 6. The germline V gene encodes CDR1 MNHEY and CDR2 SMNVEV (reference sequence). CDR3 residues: CASSLGSGSGNTGELFF. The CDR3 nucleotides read TGTGCCAGCAGTTTAGGTAGCGGGAGCGGTAACACCGGGGAGCTGTTTTTT.

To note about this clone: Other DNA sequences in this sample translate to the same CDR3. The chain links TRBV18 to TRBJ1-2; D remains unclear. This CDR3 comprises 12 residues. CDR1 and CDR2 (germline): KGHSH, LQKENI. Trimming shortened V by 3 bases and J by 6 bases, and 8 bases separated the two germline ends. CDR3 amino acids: CASSPSGDGYTF. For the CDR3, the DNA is TGTGCCAGCTCACCCAGCGGTGATGGCTACACCTTC.

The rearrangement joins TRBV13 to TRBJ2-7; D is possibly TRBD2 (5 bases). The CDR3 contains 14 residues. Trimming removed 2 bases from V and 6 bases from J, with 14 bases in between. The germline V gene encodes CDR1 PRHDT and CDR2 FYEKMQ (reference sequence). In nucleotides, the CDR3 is TGTGCCAGCAGCTTACCTAGCCCCTCAGCCGAGCAGTACTTC. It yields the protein CASSLPSPSAEQYF.

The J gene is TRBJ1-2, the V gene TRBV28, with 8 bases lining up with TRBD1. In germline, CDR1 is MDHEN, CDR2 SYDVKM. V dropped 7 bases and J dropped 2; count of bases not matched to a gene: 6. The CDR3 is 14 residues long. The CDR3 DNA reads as TGTGCCAGCAACCCTACAGGGGGGAACTATGGCTACACCTTC. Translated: CASNPTGGNYGYTF.

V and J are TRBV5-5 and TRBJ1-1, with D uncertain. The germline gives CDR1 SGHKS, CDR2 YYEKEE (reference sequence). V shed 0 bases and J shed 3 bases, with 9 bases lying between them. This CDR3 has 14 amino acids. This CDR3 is CASSLDFTDTEAFF. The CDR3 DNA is TGTGCCAGCAGCTTGGATTTCACGGACACTGAAGCTTTCTTT.

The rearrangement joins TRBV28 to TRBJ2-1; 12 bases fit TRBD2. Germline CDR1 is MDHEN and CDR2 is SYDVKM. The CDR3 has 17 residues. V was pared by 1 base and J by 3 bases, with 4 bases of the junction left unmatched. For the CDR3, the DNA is TGTGCCAGCAGTTTATTCTCGACTAGCGGGAGCTACAATGAGCAGTTCTTC. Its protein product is CASSLFSTSGSYNEQFF.

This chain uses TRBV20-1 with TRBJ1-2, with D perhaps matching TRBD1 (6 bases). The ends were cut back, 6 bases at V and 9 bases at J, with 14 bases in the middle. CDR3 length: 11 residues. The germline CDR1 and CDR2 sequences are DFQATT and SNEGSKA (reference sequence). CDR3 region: CSAVGQYSYTF. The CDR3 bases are TGCAGTGCCGTGGGACAATATAGCTACACCTTC.

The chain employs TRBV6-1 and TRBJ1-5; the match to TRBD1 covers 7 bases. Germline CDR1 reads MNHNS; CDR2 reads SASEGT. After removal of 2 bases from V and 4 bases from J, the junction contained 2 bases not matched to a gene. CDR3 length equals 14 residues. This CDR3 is CASSEWGQNQPQHF. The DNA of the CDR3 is TGTGCCAGCAGTGAATGGGGACAGAATCAGCCCCAGCATTTT.

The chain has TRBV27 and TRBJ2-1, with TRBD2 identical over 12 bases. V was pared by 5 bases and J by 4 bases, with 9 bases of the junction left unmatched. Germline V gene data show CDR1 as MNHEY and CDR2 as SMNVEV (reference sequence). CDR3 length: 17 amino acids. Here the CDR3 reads CASSQTSGSRPYNEQFF. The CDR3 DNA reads TGTGCCAGCAGTCAGACTAGCGGGAGCCGACCTTACAATGAGCAGTTCTTC.

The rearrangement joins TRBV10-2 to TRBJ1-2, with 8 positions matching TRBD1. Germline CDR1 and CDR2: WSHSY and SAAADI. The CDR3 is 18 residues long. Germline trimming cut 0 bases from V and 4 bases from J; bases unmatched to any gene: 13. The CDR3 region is CASSESWQGAVESYGYTF. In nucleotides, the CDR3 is TGCGCCAGCAGTGAGTCTTGGCAGGGGGCGGTTGAGAGCTATGGCTACACCTTC.

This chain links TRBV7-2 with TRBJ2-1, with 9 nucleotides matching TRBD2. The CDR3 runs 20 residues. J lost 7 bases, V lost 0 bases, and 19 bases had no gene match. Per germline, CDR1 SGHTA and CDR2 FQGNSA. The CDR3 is CASSLAQSIVAGARRNEQFF. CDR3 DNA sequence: TGTGCCAGCAGCTTAGCCCAATCAATTGTAGCGGGAGCCAGGAGAAATGAGCAGTTCTTC.

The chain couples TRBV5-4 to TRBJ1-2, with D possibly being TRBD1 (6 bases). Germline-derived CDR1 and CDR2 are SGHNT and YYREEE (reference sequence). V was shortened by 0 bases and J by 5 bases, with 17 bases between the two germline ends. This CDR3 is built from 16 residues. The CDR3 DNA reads TGTGCCAGCAGCTTGGTAGGGGGGGAGGCCGGTTATGGCTACACCTTC. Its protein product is CASSLVGGEAGYGYTF.